This T cell receptor (beta chain) appears in the sequencing data of a study of blood T cell repertoires in COVID-19. Those enrolled, adults aged 18 to 89 years, came from under 25 US areas. Cohort placement rested on clinical history that participants reported themselves. Each recovered donor of Cohort 3 presented with two negative PCRs, clearance, or symptom resolution. The J segment lost 4 bases and the V segment lost 8 bases, leaving 9 bases of the junction unmatched. This CDR3 contains 14 residues. Germline V gene lookup returns CDR1 SGHAT and CDR2 FQNNGV. How the authors handled the data: Estimation of nucleated cell counts was performed using reference gene primer amplification. The repertoire was sequenced with immunoSEQ multiplex PCR; TCRdb's copy has only in-frame clones and lacks some. Clone size and the V and J calls come from that table; the DNA yielded D and trimming. The data contain over 300,000 clones, 70% to 90% of them singletons.

The sample was PBMCs or T cells enriched from blood (not recorded which). This TCR derives from a woman aged 40 to 49 who had recovered from COVID-19. V and J are TRBV11-2 and TRBJ1-1; 8 nucleotides align to TRBD1. CDR3 bases: TGTGCCAGCGTTCCGGAGGACAGGGTCACTGAAGCTTTCTTT. As protein: CASVPEDRVTEAFF.